This entry features one T cell receptor beta chain sequence. This clonotype was found many times. This clone's antigen is unknown. Per-base qualities were not stored, and no clone one base away is much larger. The method behind the library was PCR. The sample was run on an Illumina HiSeq 2500. Molecular barcoding was employed in the preparation of TCR libraries, with unique molecular identifiers being used to normalize TCRbeta repertoire quantification. Starting from the raw public reads, TCRdb applied fastp trimming at Q25, assembled clones with MiXCR and retained in-frame beta chains. Each CDR3 protein appears once, grouped with its most common genes and DNA. The sample contains 240,000 or so distinct CDR3 sequences, 12% of them found a single time. About 2.6% of the sample is taken by the ten largest. CDR1 and CDR2 are drawn from the germline V gene (reference sequence): SGHNT, YYREEE. After removal of 3 bases from V and 6 bases from J, the junction retains 9 bases not matched to a gene. From cysteine to phenylalanine, the CDR3 is 15 amino acids long. The CDR3 DNA has 45 bases and is translated from base 1.

This specimen belongs to a study of T-cell reconstitution after alpha-beta-depleted transplantation in children (dated by TCRdb to 2016 to 2018). Turning to the overall study: Using TCR repertoire profiling, the study quantitatively followed how T-cell immune reconstitution unfolded in children after TCRalphabeta/CD19-depleted allogeneic hematopoietic cell transplantation.

The sequencing used PBMCs from the stem cell graft donor, collected from the stem cell graft. The V gene is TRBV5-4 and the J gene is TRBJ2-7, and TRBD2 matches 10 of the central bases. The origin of this receptor is a human donor who donated a stem cell graft to a child with acute lymphoblastic leukemia. The sequence in DNA is TGTGCCAGCAGCTCCTTAGCGGGAGGTAGTCCCGAGCAGTACTTC. Translated, this is CASSSLAGGSPEQYF.